This T cell receptor (beta chain) stems from a study of metastatic and nonmetastatic thyroid tumors. Overall study context: Repertoire comparisons spanned blood and tumor or nodule tissue from malignant and benign thyroid patients.

The CDR3 spans 12 residues. The V end was cut by 1 base, the J end by 3 bases, with 4 bases between. CDR1 is DFQATT, CDR2 SNEGSKA, per germline (reference sequence). This clone was found a few times. Its antigen remains unidentified. Regarding the study as a whole: A significant increase in TCR beta diversity was reportedly seen in malignant thyroid tumors relative to benign nodules, in blood and tumor.

MiXCR was used by TCRdb to re-call the PCR reads. The sample has roughly 40,000 clones, under 20% seen once. Patients were all untreated before their thyroid surgery. The J gene is TRBJ1-3, the V gene TRBV20-1; no definite D call. Sequenced input: blood. This clonotype originated in a female donor with papillary thyroid cancer or a benign thyroid nodule (not recorded which). Some clones in this sample may be carry-over from other donors' samples. CDR3 sequence reads: CSARGHGNTIYF. Here the CDR3 DNA reads TGCAGTGCTAGAGGTCATGGAAACACCATATATTTT.